These T cell receptor beta chains were read from a single sample in a study of early T cells in non-severe SARS-CoV-2 infection. TCRdb reanalysed the 5' RACE reads using MiXCR and keeps one entry per CDR3 protein. The data contain 99,000 or so distinct CDR3 sequences, about 15% of them singletons. The sequenced material came from whole blood. Every receptor here comes from an adult who was a healthcare worker with PCR-confirmed SARS-CoV-2 infection or an uninfected control (not recorded which). Both conserved end residues are part of each CDR3. The D gene is left open where the match is weak. Only part of the rows carry a size: once, few, many, or a class if the clone is expanded.

TRBV28	TRBJ1-3	many	-	TGTGCCAGCAGGGGCAGTAACTCTGGAAACACCATATATTTT	CASRGSNSGNTIYF
TRBV28	TRBJ1-2	many	-	TGTGCCAGCAGTTTATTAGGACCTAACTATGGCTACACCTTC	CASSLLGPNYGYTF
TRBV9	TRBJ2-7	-	TRBD2	TGTGCCAGCAGCGTAGGGGCGGGAGTTACCCACGAGCAGTACTTC	CASSVGAGVTHEQYF
TRBV6-5	TRBJ1-5	many	-	TGTGCCAGCAGTTACTCTTTAGCTCAGCCCCAGCATTTT	CASSYSLAQPQHF
TRBV12-3/TRBV12-4	TRBJ2-4	-	-	TGTGCCAGCAGTTTCTCGGGGCTGGCCAAAAACATTCAGTACTTC	CASSFSGLAKNIQYF
TRBV28	TRBJ2-5	-	-	TGTGCCAGCAGTTTCCGCAGGGGGGTGGAAGAGACCCAGTACTTC	CASSFRRGVEETQYF
TRBV11-2	TRBJ2-7	few	-	TGTGCCAGCAGCTTAGGGATCTCAGGAGCCTACGAGCAGTACTTC	CASSLGISGAYEQYF
TRBV6-2/TRBV6-3	TRBJ2-7	many	-	TGTGCCAGCGGTTCCTACGAGCAGTACTTC	CASGSYEQYF
TRBV10-3	TRBJ2-1	few	TRBD1	TGTGCCATCAGTGCGGGACAGCTCAATGAGCAGTTCTTC	CAISAGQLNEQFF
TRBV27	TRBJ1-4	-	-	TGTGCCAGCAGTTTAAGCAGGATTAATGAAAAACTGTTTTTT	CASSLSRINEKLFF
TRBV20-1	TRBJ2-1	many	TRBD2	TGCAGTGCTAGAGATGCGGAGCGGGAGGGCCTAAATGAGCAGTTCTTC	CSARDAEREGLNEQFF